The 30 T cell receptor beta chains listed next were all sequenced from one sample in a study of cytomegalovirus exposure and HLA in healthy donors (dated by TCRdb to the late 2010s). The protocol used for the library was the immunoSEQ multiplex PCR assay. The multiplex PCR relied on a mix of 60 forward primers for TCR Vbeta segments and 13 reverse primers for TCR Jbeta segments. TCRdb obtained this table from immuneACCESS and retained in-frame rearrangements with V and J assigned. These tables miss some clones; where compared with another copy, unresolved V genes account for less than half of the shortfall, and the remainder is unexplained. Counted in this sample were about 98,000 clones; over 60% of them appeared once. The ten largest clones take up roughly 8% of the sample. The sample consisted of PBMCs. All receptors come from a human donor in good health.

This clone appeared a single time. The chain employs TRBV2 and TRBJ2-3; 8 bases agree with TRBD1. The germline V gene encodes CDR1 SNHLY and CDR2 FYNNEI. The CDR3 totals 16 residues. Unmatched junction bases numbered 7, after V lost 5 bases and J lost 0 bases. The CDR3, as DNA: TGTGCCAGCAGTCCGGACAGGGTACCTAGCACAGATACGCAGTATTTT. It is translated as CASSPDRVPSTDTQYF.

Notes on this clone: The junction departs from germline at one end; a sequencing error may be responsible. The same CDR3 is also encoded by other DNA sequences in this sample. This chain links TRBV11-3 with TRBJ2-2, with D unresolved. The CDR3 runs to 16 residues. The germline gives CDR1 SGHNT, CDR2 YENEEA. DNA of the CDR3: TGCGCCAGCAGCCCCGTGTTTGGGCCTCGGACCGGGGAGCTGTTTTTT. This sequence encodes CASSPVFGPRTGELFF. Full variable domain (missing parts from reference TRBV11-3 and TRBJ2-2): EAGVVQSPRYKIIEKKQPVAFWCNPISGHNTLYWYLQNLGQGPELLIRYENEEAVDDSQLPKDRFSAERLKGVDSTLKIQPAELGDSAVYLCASSPVFGPRTGELFFGEGSRLTVL.

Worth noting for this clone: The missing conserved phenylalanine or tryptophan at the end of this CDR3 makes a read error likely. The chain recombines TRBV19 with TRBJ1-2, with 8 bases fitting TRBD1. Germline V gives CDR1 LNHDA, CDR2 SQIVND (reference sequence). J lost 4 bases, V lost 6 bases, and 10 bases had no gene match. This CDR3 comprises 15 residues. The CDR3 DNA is TGTGCCAGTAGAGCCAACGACAGGGGAATCTATGGCTACACCTCC. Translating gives CASRANDRGIYGYTS.

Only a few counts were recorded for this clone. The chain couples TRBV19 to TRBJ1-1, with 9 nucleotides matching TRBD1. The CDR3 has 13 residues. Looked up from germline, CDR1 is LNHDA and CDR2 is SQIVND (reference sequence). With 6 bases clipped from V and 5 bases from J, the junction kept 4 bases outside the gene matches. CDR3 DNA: TGTGCCAGTAGGGGACAGGGAAGAACTGAAGCTTTCTTT. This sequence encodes CASRGQGRTEAFF.

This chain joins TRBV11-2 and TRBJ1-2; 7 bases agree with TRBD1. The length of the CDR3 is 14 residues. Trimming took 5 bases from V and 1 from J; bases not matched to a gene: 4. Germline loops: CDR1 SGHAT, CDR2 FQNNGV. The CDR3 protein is CASSRDSVNYGYTF. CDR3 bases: TGTGCCAGCAGCCGGGACAGCGTTAACTATGGCTACACCTTC.

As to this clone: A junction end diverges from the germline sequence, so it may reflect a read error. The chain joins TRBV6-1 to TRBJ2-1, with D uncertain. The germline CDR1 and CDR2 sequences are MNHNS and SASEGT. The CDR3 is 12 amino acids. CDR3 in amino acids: CAGSESENEQFF. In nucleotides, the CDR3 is TGTGCCGGCAGTGAGAGTGAGAATGAGCAGTTCTTC.

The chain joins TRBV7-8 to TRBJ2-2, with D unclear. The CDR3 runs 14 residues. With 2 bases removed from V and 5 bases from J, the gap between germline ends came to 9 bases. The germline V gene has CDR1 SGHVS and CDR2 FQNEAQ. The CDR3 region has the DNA TGTGCCAGCAGCTTACTTCTGGAGACCGGGGAGCTGTTTTTT. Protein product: CASSLLLETGELFF.

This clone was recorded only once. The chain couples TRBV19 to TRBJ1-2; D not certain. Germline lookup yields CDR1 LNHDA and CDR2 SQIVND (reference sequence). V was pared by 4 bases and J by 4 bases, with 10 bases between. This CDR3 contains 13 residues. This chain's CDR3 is CASSTLIAYGYTF. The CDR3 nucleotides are TGTGCCAGTAGTACGTTGATAGCCTATGGCTACACCTTC. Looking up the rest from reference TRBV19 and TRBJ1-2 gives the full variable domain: DGGITQSPKYLFRKEGQNVTLSCEQNLNHDAMYWYRQDPGQGLRLIYYSQIVNDFQKGDIAEGYSVSREKKESFPLTVTSAQKNPTAFYLCASSTLIAYGYTFGSGTRLTVV.

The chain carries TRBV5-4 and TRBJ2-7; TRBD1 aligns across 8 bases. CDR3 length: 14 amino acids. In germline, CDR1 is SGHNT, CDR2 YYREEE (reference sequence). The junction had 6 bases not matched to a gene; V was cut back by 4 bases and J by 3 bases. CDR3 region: CASSDRGLYYEQYF. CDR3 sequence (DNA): TGTGCCAGCAGCGACAGGGGTCTTTACTACGAGCAGTACTTC.

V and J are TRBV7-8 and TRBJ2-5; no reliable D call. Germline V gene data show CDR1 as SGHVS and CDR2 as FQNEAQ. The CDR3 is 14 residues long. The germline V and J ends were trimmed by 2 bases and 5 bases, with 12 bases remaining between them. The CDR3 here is CASSLSPTPETQYF. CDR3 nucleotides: TGTGCCAGCAGCTTAAGCCCGACTCCGGAGACCCAGTACTTC.

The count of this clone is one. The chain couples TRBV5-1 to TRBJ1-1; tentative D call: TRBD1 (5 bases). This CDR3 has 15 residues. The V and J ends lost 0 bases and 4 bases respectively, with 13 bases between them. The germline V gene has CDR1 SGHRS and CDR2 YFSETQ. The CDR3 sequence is CASSLGGSLGTEAFF. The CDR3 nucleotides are TGCGCCAGCAGCTTGGGGGGCTCCTTAGGCACTGAAGCTTTCTTT. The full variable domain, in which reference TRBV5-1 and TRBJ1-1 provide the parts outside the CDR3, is KAGVTQTPRYLIKTRGQQVTLSCSPISGHRSVSWYQQTPGQGLQFLFEYFSETQRNKGNFPGRFSGRQFSNSRSEMNVSTLELGDSALYLCASSLGGSLGTEAFFGQGTRLTVV.

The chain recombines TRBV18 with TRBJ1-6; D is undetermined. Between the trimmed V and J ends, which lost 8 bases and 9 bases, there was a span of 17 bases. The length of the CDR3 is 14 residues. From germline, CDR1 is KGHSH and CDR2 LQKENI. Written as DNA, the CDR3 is TGTGCCAGCCGATTCCCTACCTACGGTTCACCCCTCCACTTT. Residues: CASRFPTYGSPLHF.

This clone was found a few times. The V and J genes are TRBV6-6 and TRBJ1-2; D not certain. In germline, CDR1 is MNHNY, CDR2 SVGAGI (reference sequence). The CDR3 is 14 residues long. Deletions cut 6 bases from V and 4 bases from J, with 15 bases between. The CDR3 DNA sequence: TGTGCCAGCAGCAATGACGGGAGACCCTATGGCTACACCTTC. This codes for CASSNDGRPYGYTF.

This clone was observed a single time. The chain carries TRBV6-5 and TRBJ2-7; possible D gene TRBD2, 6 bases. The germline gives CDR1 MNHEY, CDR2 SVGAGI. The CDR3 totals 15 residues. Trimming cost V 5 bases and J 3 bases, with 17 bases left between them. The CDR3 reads CASSASWEDGYEQYF. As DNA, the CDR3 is TGTGCCAGCAGTGCCTCCTGGGAGGACGGCTACGAGCAGTACTTC.

CDR3 coding DNA: TGCGCCAGCAGCTTGGGGACTAGCGGGAGTCTCGATGAGCAGTTCTTC. As protein: CASSLGTSGSLDEQFF. V and J are TRBV5-1 and TRBJ2-1; 13 bases line up with TRBD2. Per germline, CDR1 SGHRS and CDR2 YFSETQ. V shed 0 bases, J shed 8 bases, and the junction held 5 bases outside the gene matches. The CDR3 length is 16 residues.

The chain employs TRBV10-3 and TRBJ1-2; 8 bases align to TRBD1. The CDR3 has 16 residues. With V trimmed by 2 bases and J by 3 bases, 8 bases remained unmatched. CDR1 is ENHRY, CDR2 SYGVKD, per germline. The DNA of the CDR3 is TGTGCCATCAGTGAGGGAGACAGGGGACTGTACTATGGCTACACCTTC. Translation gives CAISEGDRGLYYGYTF.

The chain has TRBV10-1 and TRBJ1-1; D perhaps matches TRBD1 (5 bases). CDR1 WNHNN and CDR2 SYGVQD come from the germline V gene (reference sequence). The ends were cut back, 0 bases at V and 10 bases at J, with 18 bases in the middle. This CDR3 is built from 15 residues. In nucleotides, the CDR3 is TGCGCCAGCAGTGAGTCAGCAGGGAGGGAGTTTGGAGCTTTCTTT. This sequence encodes CASSESAGREFGAFF.

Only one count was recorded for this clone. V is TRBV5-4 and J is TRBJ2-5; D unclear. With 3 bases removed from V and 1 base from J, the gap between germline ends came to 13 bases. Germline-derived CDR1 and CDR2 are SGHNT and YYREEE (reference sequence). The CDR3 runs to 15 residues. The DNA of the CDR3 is TGTGCCAGCAGCTCGGGTTTAGGCGGCCAAGAGACCCAGTACTTC. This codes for CASSSGLGGQETQYF.

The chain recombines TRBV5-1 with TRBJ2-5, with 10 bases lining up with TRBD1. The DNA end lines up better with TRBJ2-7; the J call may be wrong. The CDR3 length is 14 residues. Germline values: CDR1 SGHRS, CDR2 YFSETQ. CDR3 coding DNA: TGCGCCAGCAGCCGGGACAGGGGTGACGACGAGCAGTACTTC. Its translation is CASSRDRGDDEQYF.

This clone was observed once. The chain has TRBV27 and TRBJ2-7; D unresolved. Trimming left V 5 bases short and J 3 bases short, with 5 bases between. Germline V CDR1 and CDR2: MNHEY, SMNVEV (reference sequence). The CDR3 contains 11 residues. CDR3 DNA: TGTGCCAGCAGTGCCAGCTACGAGCAGTACTTC. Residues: CASSASYEQYF.

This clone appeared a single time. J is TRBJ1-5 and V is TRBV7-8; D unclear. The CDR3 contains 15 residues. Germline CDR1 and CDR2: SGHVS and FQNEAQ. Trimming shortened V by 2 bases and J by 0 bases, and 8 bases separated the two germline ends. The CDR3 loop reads CASSLREDSNQPQHF. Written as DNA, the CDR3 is TGTGCCAGCAGCTTACGGGAGGATAGCAATCAGCCCCAGCATTTT.

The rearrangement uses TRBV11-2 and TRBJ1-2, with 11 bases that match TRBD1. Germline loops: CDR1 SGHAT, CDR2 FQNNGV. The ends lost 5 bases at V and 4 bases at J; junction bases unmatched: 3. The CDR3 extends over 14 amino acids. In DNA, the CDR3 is TGTGCCAGCAGCCGTGGGACAGGGGGCTATGGCTACACCTTC. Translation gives CASSRGTGGYGYTF.

The CDR3 loop is CASSRNRGKGQETQYF. The CDR3 DNA reads TGTGCCAGCAGCCGTAACAGGGGTAAGGGGCAAGAGACCCAGTACTTC. V usage is TRBV5-6 and J usage is TRBJ2-5, with 7 bases lining up with TRBD1. V lost 4 bases, J lost 2 bases, and 11 bases stayed unmatched. The germline V gene has CDR1 SGHDT and CDR2 YYEEEE. The CDR3 runs to 16 residues.

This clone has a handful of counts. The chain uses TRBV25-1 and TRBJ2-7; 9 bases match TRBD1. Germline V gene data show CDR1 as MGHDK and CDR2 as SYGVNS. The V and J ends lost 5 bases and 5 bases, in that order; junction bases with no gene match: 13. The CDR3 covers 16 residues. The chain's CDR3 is CASSPTKGQGLNEQYF. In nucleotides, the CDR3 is TGTGCCAGCAGTCCAACTAAGGGACAGGGATTAAACGAGCAGTACTTC.

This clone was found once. CDR3 in amino acids: CASSIPGQNQPQHF. The CDR3 DNA reads TGTGCCAGCAGCATTCCGGGACAGAATCAGCCCCAGCATTTT. The chain employs TRBV7-2 and TRBJ1-5, with 7 nucleotides matching TRBD1. Germline V gene sequence: CDR1 SGHTA, CDR2 FQGNSA. The J segment lost 4 bases and the V segment lost 5 bases, leaving 5 bases of the junction unmatched. The CDR3 is made up of 14 amino acids.

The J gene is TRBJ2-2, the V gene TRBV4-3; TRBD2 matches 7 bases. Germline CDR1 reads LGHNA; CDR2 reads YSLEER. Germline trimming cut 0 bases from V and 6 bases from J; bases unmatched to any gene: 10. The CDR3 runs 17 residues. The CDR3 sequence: CASSQDRSGVSAGELFF. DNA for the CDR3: TGCGCCAGCAGCCAAGATCGAAGCGGGGTCTCGGCCGGGGAGCTGTTTTTT.

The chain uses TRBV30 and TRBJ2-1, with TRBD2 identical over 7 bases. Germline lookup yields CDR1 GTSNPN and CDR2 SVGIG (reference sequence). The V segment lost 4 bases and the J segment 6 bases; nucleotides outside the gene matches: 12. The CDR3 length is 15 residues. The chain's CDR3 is CAWMGGQLGSNEQFF. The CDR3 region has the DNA TGTGCCTGGATGGGAGGGCAATTAGGTAGCAATGAGCAGTTCTTC.

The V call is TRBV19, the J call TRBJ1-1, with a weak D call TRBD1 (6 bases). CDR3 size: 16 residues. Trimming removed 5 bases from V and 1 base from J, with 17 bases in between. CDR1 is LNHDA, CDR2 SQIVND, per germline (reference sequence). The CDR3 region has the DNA TGTGCCAGTAGTTTCCGGTACAGGGCTTCGAACACTGAAGCTTTCTTT. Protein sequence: CASSFRYRASNTEAFF.

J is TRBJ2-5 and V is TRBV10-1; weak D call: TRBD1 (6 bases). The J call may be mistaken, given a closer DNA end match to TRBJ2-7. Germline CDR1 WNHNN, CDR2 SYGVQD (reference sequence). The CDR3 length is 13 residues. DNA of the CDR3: TGCGCCAGCAGTGAGTCACAGGGTATCGAGCAGTACTTC. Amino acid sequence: CASSESQGIEQYF.

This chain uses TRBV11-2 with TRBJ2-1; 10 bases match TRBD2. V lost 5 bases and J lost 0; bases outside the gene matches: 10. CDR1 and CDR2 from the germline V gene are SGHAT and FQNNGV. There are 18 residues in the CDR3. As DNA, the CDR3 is TGTGCCAGCAGCCCAGGGGTTAGCGGGAGGTACTCCTACAATGAGCAGTTCTTC. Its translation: CASSPGVSGRYSYNEQFF.